This T cell receptor beta chain was sequenced in a study of OX40 agonist ivuxolimab in advanced cancers. The germline V and J ends were trimmed by 2 bases and 0 bases, with 14 bases remaining between them. The germline V gene has CDR1 GTSNPN and CDR2 SVGIG (reference sequence). This CDR3 is built from 15 residues. The protocol was immunoSEQ multiplex PCR, while the TCRdb copy is restricted to in-frame clones and leaves out a portion. The profile shows over 45,000 clones, approximately 84% of them singletons. This material consisted of CD4+ or CD8+ T cells sorted from blood, taken in a trial of the OX40 agonist ivuxolimab. The chain joins TRBV30 to TRBJ2-7; maybe TRBD1 (5 bases). The TCR originated in an adult with an advanced solid tumor such as melanoma, head and neck, liver or kidney cancer. CDR3 nucleotide sequence: TGTGCCTGGAGTCTAGGGGTCCTAAGCTCCTACGAGCAGTACTTC. It specifies CAWSLGVLSSYEQYF.